Each of the 22 T cell receptor beta chains below was sequenced from the same sample in a study of blood T cell repertoires in COVID-19. Data came from immunoSEQ multiplex PCR; TCRdb stores just in-frame clones and leaves some out. The repertoire holds roughly 400,000 clones, with 88% as singletons. Sequencing used PBMCs or T cells enriched from blood (not recorded which). These receptors all stem from a woman aged 18-29 years who had been exposed to COVID-19.

This sequence joins TRBV7-6 and TRBJ2-5, with D possibly being TRBD2 (6 bases). Trimming stripped 3 bases from V and 0 bases from J, with 11 bases between. This CDR3 region has 15 residues. CDR1 is SGHVS, CDR2 FNYEAQ, per germline. The CDR3 DNA reads TGTGCCAGCAGCTTGTTAGCGGATTACCAAGAGACCCAGTACTTC. Its protein product is CASSLLADYQETQYF.

J is TRBJ1-1 and V is TRBV11-2; perhaps TRBD1 as D (6 bases). CDR3 length: 15 residues. Germline V gene data show CDR1 as SGHAT and CDR2 as FQNNGV. V was pared by 4 bases and J by 2 bases, with 14 bases between. The CDR3 DNA follows: TGTGCCAGCAGCTCGGGGGGAGGGGGAAACACTGAAGCTTTCTTT. Translated: CASSSGGGGNTEAFF.

The chain links TRBV29-1 to TRBJ1-1, with 8 bases that match TRBD1. This CDR3 is built from 15 residues. Germline V gene sequence: CDR1 SQVTM, CDR2 ANQGSEA. The J segment lost 7 bases and the V segment lost 3 bases, leaving 13 bases of the junction unmatched. The CDR3 spells CSVDRGLTSTNEAFF. In DNA, the CDR3 is TGCAGCGTTGACAGGGGGCTCACTTCTACAAATGAAGCTTTCTTT.

The chain combines TRBV29-1 with TRBJ2-7, with a possible D match to TRBD2 (6 bases). V lost 4 bases and J 6 bases, leaving 16 bases between the germline ends. Per germline, CDR1 SQVTM and CDR2 ANQGSEA. The CDR3 covers 13 residues. CDR3 residues: CSVGASVTSEQYF. The CDR3 DNA follows: TGCAGCGTTGGGGCTAGCGTAACCAGCGAGCAGTACTTC.

The chain joins TRBV6-2 or TRBV6-3 to TRBJ1-2; 8 bases align to TRBD1. The trim removed 6 bases at V and 7 bases at J, leaving 7 bases unmatched. The CDR3 covers 13 residues. Germline V lookup: CDR1 MNHEY, CDR2 SVGEGT. Written as DNA, the CDR3 is TGTGCCAGCAGCCCCCAGGGGGCGAGTGGCTACACCTTC. Protein sequence: CASSPQGASGYTF.

This clone came up once. This sequence joins TRBV6-5 and TRBJ2-7; 7 bases line up with TRBD2. The V gene's germline CDR1 is MNHEY and CDR2 SVGAGI. CDR3 length equals 16 residues. The V and J ends lost 0 bases and 1 base, in that order; junction bases with no gene match: 6. The CDR3: CASSYSNAGASYEQYF. Written as DNA, the CDR3 is TGTGCCAGCAGTTACTCGAACGCGGGAGCTTCCTACGAGCAGTACTTC.

In DNA, the CDR3 is TGTGCCAGTAGTATTTCGGGACAGCCGTACACCGGGGAGCTGTTTTTT. Translation: CASSISGQPYTGELFF. The rearrangement uses TRBV19 and TRBJ2-2; the match to TRBD1 covers 7 bases. The junction had 7 bases not matched to a gene; V was cut back by 3 bases and J by 3 bases. The CDR3 runs to 16 residues. Germline V gene sequence: CDR1 LNHDA, CDR2 SQIVND (reference sequence).

This sequence joins TRBV27 and TRBJ2-3, with 7 positions matching TRBD2. V trimming: 3 bases; J trimming: 2 bases; junction bases outside the gene matches: 8. The CDR3 runs to 16 residues. In germline, CDR1 is MNHEY, CDR2 SMNVEV (reference sequence). This chain's CDR3 is CASSLWRETLTDTQYF. DNA for the CDR3: TGTGCCAGCAGTTTGTGGCGGGAGACTCTCACAGATACGCAGTATTTT.

This chain connects TRBV5-6 to TRBJ1-6; 7 bases fit TRBD1. Trimming took 5 bases from V and 8 from J; bases not matched to a gene: 13. There are 16 residues in the CDR3. The germline V gene encodes CDR1 SGHDT and CDR2 YYEEEE. The CDR3 loop reads CASRRKQGPLDSPLHF. CDR3 DNA: TGTGCCAGCAGGAGAAAACAGGGGCCCTTAGATTCACCCCTCCACTTT. Based on the CDR3 plus reference TRBV5-6 and TRBJ1-6, the full variable domain is DAGVTQSPTHLIKTRGQQVTLRCSPKSGHDTVSWYQQALGQGPQFIFQYYEEEERQRGNFPDRFSGHQFPNYSSELNVNALLLGDSALYLCASRRKQGPLDSPLHFGNGTRLTVT.

This sequence joins TRBV12-3 or TRBV12-4 and TRBJ2-1, with unresolved D. This CDR3 region has 13 residues. Trimming pared 1 base from V and 6 bases from J, leaving 7 bases between. The chain's CDR3 is CASSLGAFNEQFF. Here the CDR3 DNA reads TGTGCCAGCAGTTTAGGGGCATTCAATGAGCAGTTCTTC.

V usage is TRBV28 and J usage is TRBJ1-1; possible D gene TRBD1, 6 bases. V was clipped by 10 bases and J by 1 base, with 16 bases between them. CDR3 length: 14 amino acids. Germline CDR1 reads MDHEN; CDR2 reads SYDVKM. CDR3 sequence (DNA): TGTGCCACCCAGGGGACCCACAGGAACACTGAAGCTTTCTTT. Its protein product is CATQGTHRNTEAFF.

V gene TRBV27 combines with J gene TRBJ1-1; weak D call: TRBD1 (6 bases). Germline CDR1 and CDR2: MNHEY and SMNVEV (reference sequence). The CDR3 is 11 amino acids. With 8 bases removed from V and 8 bases from J, the gap between germline ends came to 12 bases. Here the CDR3 reads CASSIGTEAFF. CDR3 nucleotides: TGTGCCAGCTCGATCGGGACAGAAGCTTTCTTT.

DNA of the CDR3: TGCAGCGTTGACGAGCTAGCGGGAGCTAACAATGAGCAGTTCTTC. The encoded protein is CSVDELAGANNEQFF. V is TRBV29-1 and J is TRBJ2-1; 10 nucleotides align to TRBD2. The CDR3 covers 15 residues. Germline V gene sequence: CDR1 SQVTM, CDR2 ANQGSEA. After removal of 3 bases from V and 5 bases from J, the junction contained 7 bases not matched to a gene.

The rearrangement joins TRBV28 to TRBJ2-7; 10 bases agree with TRBD2. This CDR3 comprises 16 residues. Germline CDR1 is MDHEN and CDR2 is SYDVKM. Losses at the gene ends were 4 bases for V and 3 bases for J; bases not matched to a gene: 9. CDR3 nucleotide sequence: TGTGCCAGCAGTTCTCGACTAGCGGGTCCGAACTACGAGCAGTACTTC. Amino acid sequence: CASSSRLAGPNYEQYF.

V gene TRBV12-3 or TRBV12-4 combines with J gene TRBJ2-1, with 7 bases fitting TRBD2. CDR3 length equals 13 residues. Trimming took 5 bases from V and 10 from J; bases not matched to a gene: 8. This CDR3 reads CASSQTSSGEQFF. In DNA form, the CDR3 reads TGTGCCAGCAGTCAGACTAGCTCAGGAGAGCAGTTCTTC.

The chain links TRBV19 to TRBJ1-6; no definite D call. Germline loops: CDR1 LNHDA, CDR2 SQIVND (reference sequence). V lost 3 bases to trimming and J lost 0 bases, with 12 bases between them. The CDR3 has 17 residues. This chain's CDR3 is CASSMRSRNSYNSPLHF. CDR3 DNA: TGTGCCAGTAGTATGCGTTCCCGCAACTCCTATAATTCACCCCTCCACTTT.

This clone appeared a few times. The chain uses TRBV4-2 and TRBJ2-7, with D possibly being TRBD1 (6 bases). V was shortened by 0 bases and J by 3 bases, with 12 bases between the two germline ends. The CDR3 runs 15 residues. Germline CDR1 and CDR2: LGHNA and YNFKEQ. In nucleotides, the CDR3 is TGTGCCAGCAGCCAAGATTGGGGGCCTGTCTACGAGCAGTACTTC. Protein sequence: CASSQDWGPVYEQYF.

The chain carries TRBV5-4 and TRBJ2-3; D is ambiguous. CDR3 size: 12 residues. Germline assignment: CDR1 SGHNT and CDR2 YYREEE (reference sequence). Trimming left V 5 bases short and J 6 bases short, with 10 bases between. The CDR3 loop reads CASSHYLDTQYF. The CDR3 region has the DNA TGTGCCAGCAGTCACTACTTGGATACGCAGTATTTT.

The V gene is TRBV29-1, the J gene TRBJ2-1; 10 bases match TRBD2. Trimming cost V 7 bases and J 7 bases; bases outside gene matches: 7. The CDR3 has 13 residues. The germline gives CDR1 SQVTM, CDR2 ANQGSEA. CDR3 DNA sequence: TGCAGCGGAGCGGGGGGGCAATTAAATGAGCAGTTCTTC. Encoded protein: CSGAGGQLNEQFF.

This clone was found once. This sequence joins TRBV7-2 and TRBJ2-5; D not certain. Trimming shortened V by 4 bases and J by 5 bases, and 8 bases separated the two germline ends. The CDR3 consists of 12 residues. Germline CDR1 reads SGHTA; CDR2 reads FQGNSA. The CDR3: CASSSSRETQYF. The CDR3 nucleotides read TGTGCCAGCAGCTCGTCCCGGGAGACCCAGTACTTC.

The chain carries TRBV25-1 and TRBJ2-7; 7 bases match TRBD1. This CDR3 is 15 amino acids long. V trimming: 4 bases; J trimming: 3 bases; junction bases outside the gene matches: 9. The V gene's germline CDR1 is MGHDK and CDR2 SYGVNS. CDR3 coding DNA: TGTGCCAGCAGTGTAGGGACAGCGGCTAGCTACGAGCAGTACTTC. It encodes CASSVGTAASYEQYF.

V usage is TRBV7-2 and J usage is TRBJ2-7, with a tentative D call TRBD1 (6 bases). The V gene lost 0 bases and the J gene lost 6 bases, with 15 bases spanning the gap. The CDR3 length is 15 residues. Germline lookup yields CDR1 SGHTA and CDR2 FQGNSA. The CDR3 region has the DNA TGTGCCAGCAGCTTAGCTGGGCAGGGGTACCTCGAGCAGTACTTC. This encodes CASSLAGQGYLEQYF.